The 23 T cell receptor beta chains given below trace back to one sample, sequenced in a study of T-cell reconstitution after alpha-beta-depleted transplantation in children. The library targeted TCRbeta and was prepared with unique molecular identifiers. TCRdb itself ran the PCR reads through MiXCR, one entry per CDR3 protein. The sample lists about 830,000 distinct CDR3 sequences; roughly 16% were seen once. Sequences were derived from PBMCs, mostly from graft donor cells, sampled 360 days after TCRalphabeta/CD19-depleted stem cell transplant. The receptors shown here come from a male patient younger than 18 who had a stem cell transplant for acute lymphoblastic leukemia, so the T cells may come from the graft donor.

The rearrangement links TRBV5-1 to TRBJ2-1, with 7 bases matching TRBD2. The CDR3 spans 14 residues. Germline-derived CDR1 and CDR2 are SGHRS and YFSETQ. The V gene end was trimmed by 2 bases and the J gene end by 7 bases; junction bases not matched to a gene: 6. The CDR3 region has the DNA TGCGCCAGCAGCTTCAAACTAGCGAAGAATGAGCAGTTCTTC. Its protein is CASSFKLAKNEQFF.

V gene TRBV29-1 combines with J gene TRBJ2-7; 12 nucleotides align to TRBD2. CDR3 size: 15 residues. Germline CDR1 is SQVTM and CDR2 is ANQGSEA. V was clipped by 4 bases and J by 4 bases; unmatched bases: 8. Written as DNA, the CDR3 is TGCAGCGTTGCTCTAACTAGCGGGAGGTTGTACGAGCAGTACTTC. Its translation: CSVALTSGRLYEQYF.

In this sample, this clonotype turned up a few times. The chain has TRBV29-1 and TRBJ1-5; D unclear. The CDR3 covers 13 residues. CDR1 is SQVTM and CDR2 is ANQGSEA in the germline V gene. The germline V and J ends were trimmed by 4 bases and 2 bases, with 9 bases remaining between them. The CDR3 DNA reads TGCAGCGTTGCCGATTCTCGCAATCAGCCCCAGCATTTT. Protein product: CSVADSRNQPQHF.

This clonotype has only a few counts. The chain is built from TRBV29-1 and TRBJ2-2, with unresolved D. The ends were cut back, 0 bases at V and 2 bases at J, with 16 bases in the middle. Germline lookup yields CDR1 SQVTM and CDR2 ANQGSEA. The CDR3 spans 17 residues. The DNA for the CDR3 is TGCAGCGTTGAAGATTTAGAATCCGGCTATAACACCGGGGAGCTGTTTTTT. Protein sequence: CSVEDLESGYNTGELFF.

V usage is TRBV20-1 and J usage is TRBJ2-3; D gene ambiguous. The CDR3 has 14 amino acids. Germline V gives CDR1 DFQATT, CDR2 SNEGSKA (reference sequence). The V and J ends lost 3 bases and 2 bases respectively, with 12 bases between them. CDR3 in amino acids: CSASLPRTTDTQYF. CDR3 DNA: TGCAGTGCTAGTCTCCCGCGGACCACAGATACGCAGTATTTT.

The chain recombines TRBV12-3 or TRBV12-4 with TRBJ1-2, with a weak D call TRBD1 (6 bases). The CDR3 contains 16 residues. Trimming took 6 bases from V and 4 from J, leaving 21 bases between them. This CDR3 reads CASRSIRGALPYGYTF. The DNA of the CDR3 is TGTGCCAGCAGATCCATCCGGGGGGCGCTTCCCTATGGCTACACCTTC.

This clonotype was seen only a few times. J is TRBJ2-7 and V is TRBV11-2, with D perhaps matching TRBD1 (6 bases). This CDR3 is built from 12 residues. Germline CDR1 reads SGHAT; CDR2 reads FQNNGV. V shed 1 base and J shed 8 bases, with 9 bases lying between them. The CDR3 region is CASSLGQGKQYF. DNA for the CDR3: TGTGCCAGCAGCTTAGGGCAGGGGAAGCAGTACTTC.

The chain uses TRBV20-1 and TRBJ1-1, with a tentative D call TRBD1 (6 bases). V lost 5 bases and J lost 2, with 18 bases in between. The CDR3 contains 15 residues. The germline V gene encodes CDR1 DFQATT and CDR2 SNEGSKA (reference sequence). The CDR3 is CSAPLRQVQNTEAFF. CDR3 bases: TGCAGTGCTCCTCTCCGACAGGTCCAAAACACTGAAGCTTTCTTT.

The gene calls are TRBV27 and TRBJ2-5, with D maybe TRBD1 (5 bases). CDR3 length equals 13 residues. V was trimmed by 2 bases and J by 3 bases, leaving 7 bases between them. Germline V lookup: CDR1 MNHEY, CDR2 SMNVEV (reference sequence). The CDR3 DNA sequence: TGTGCCAGCAGTTTACAGGGAAAAGAGACCCAGTACTTC. Its translation: CASSLQGKETQYF.

The DNA of the CDR3 is TGTGCCACCAGCAGGACGCTTTCCGGGACTAGCCCAGATACGCAGTATTTT. Protein sequence: CATSRTLSGTSPDTQYF. V gene TRBV15 combines with J gene TRBJ2-3, with 9 bases aligning to TRBD2. Germline CDR1 LNHNV, CDR2 YYDKDF (reference sequence). V dropped 3 bases and J dropped 4; count of bases not matched to a gene: 11. There are 17 residues in the CDR3.

The chain couples TRBV29-1 to TRBJ1-3; D remains ambiguous. Germline V gene sequence: CDR1 SQVTM, CDR2 ANQGSEA. Trimming took 6 bases from V and 2 from J, leaving 20 bases between them. CDR3 length: 16 amino acids. The CDR3 DNA is TGCAGCGTGAATCCTCGGACGGAGGAGACTGGAAACACCATATATTTT. Translation: CSVNPRTEETGNTIYF. Full variable domain (remainder filled in from reference TRBV29-1 and TRBJ1-3): SAVISQKPSRDICQRGTSLTIQCQVDSQVTMMFWYRQQPGQSLTLIATANQGSEATYESGFVIDKFPISRPNLTFSTLTVSNMSPEDSSIYLCSVNPRTEETGNTIYFGEGSWLTVV.

V gene TRBV11-1 combines with J gene TRBJ2-4; 7 bases map to TRBD1. V dropped 2 bases and J dropped 6; count of bases not matched to a gene: 7. This CDR3 spans 15 amino acids. Per the germline V gene, CDR1 is SGHAT and CDR2 is FQDESV (reference sequence). Here the CDR3 reads CASSLFKGARNIQYF. The CDR3 nucleotides are TGTGCCAGCAGCTTATTCAAGGGGGCAAGAAACATTCAGTACTTC.

This chain uses TRBV7-9 with TRBJ2-6, with TRBD1 matching 7 bases. Trimming at V came to 10 bases and at J to 0 bases, leaving 12 bases not matched to a gene. This CDR3 is 17 amino acids long. CDR1 is SEHNR and CDR2 is FQNEAQ in the germline V gene (reference sequence). As DNA, the CDR3 is TGTGCCACCACCTCCGGACAGGACGACTCTGGGGCCAACGTCCTGACTTTC. It yields the protein CATTSGQDDSGANVLTF.

The chain uses TRBV28 and TRBJ1-2; 9 bases are a match to TRBD1. CDR1 MDHEN and CDR2 SYDVKM come from the germline V gene. V gave up 6 bases and J gave up 7 bases; unmatched junction bases: 9. This CDR3 region has 14 residues. CDR3 DNA sequence: TGTGCCAGCAGATGGAACAGGGGGCCCTTTGGCTACACCTTC. Residues: CASRWNRGPFGYTF.

The rearrangement uses TRBV5-1 and TRBJ1-4; D ambiguous. This CDR3 has 13 amino acids. Per germline, CDR1 SGHRS and CDR2 YFSETQ. V lost 0 bases and J 8 bases, leaving 8 bases between the germline ends. The CDR3 loop is CASSLEDPEKLFF. The CDR3, as DNA: TGCGCCAGCAGCTTGGAGGATCCCGAAAAACTGTTTTTT.

This chain uses TRBV7-6 with TRBJ2-7; 7 bases map to TRBD1. Germline V gives CDR1 SGHVS, CDR2 FNYEAQ. The J segment lost 2 bases and the V segment lost 5 bases, leaving 6 bases of the junction unmatched. The CDR3 is made up of 14 amino acids. The CDR3 DNA is TGTGCCAGCAGCCCCTCCGGGACAGCCTACGAGCAGTACTTC. This encodes CASSPSGTAYEQYF.

This rearrangement joins TRBV19 to TRBJ2-1; 7 bases fit TRBD2. V was clipped by 3 bases and J by 4 bases; unmatched bases: 12. From germline, CDR1 is LNHDA and CDR2 SQIVND (reference sequence). This CDR3 has 17 residues. Here the CDR3 DNA reads TGTGCCAGTAGTATGGGTTTGGGCGGGAGTGGGTACAATGAGCAGTTCTTC. Protein product: CASSMGLGGSGYNEQFF.

The table lists this clonotype with a few counts. The chain has TRBV29-1 and TRBJ2-1, with TRBD2 matching 15 bases. V shed 6 bases and J 5 bases; nucleotides not matched to a gene: 8. The germline V gene encodes CDR1 SQVTM and CDR2 ANQGSEA. This CDR3 is built from 16 residues. CDR3 nucleotides: TGCAGCGTCTTGGGACTAGCGGGAGGAGGGAACAATGAGCAGTTCTTC. It yields the protein CSVLGLAGGGNNEQFF.

V is TRBV11-2 and J is TRBJ2-3, with 7 bases lining up with TRBD1. V was pared by 4 bases and J by 6 bases, with 10 bases of the junction left unmatched. Looked up from germline, CDR1 is SGHAT and CDR2 is FQNNGV. The CDR3 spans 15 residues. CDR3 region: CASSYRGPTVDTQYF. The CDR3 nucleotides are TGTGCCAGCAGCTACAGGGGCCCTACGGTGGATACGCAGTATTTT. Complete variable domain (other parts from reference TRBV11-2 and TRBJ2-3): EAGVAQSPRYKIIEKRQSVAFWCNPISGHATLYWYQQILGQGPKLLIQFQNNGVVDDSQLPKDRFSAERLKGVDSTLKIQPAKLEDSAVYLCASSYRGPTVDTQYFGPGTRLTVL.

This clonotype was detected many times. Here the CDR3 DNA reads TGTGCCAGCAGTTTAGACGGGATTCACTACGAGCAGTACTTC. Its translation: CASSLDGIHYEQYF. This sequence joins TRBV27 and TRBJ2-7; the D gene is possibly TRBD2 (5 bases). V was cut by 2 bases and J by 3 bases, with 11 bases left in between. The length of the CDR3 is 14 residues. CDR1 is MNHEY, CDR2 SMNVEV, per germline (reference sequence).

This clonotype showed up many times. The V gene is TRBV9, the J gene TRBJ2-2; D gene ambiguous. Germline V CDR1 and CDR2: SGDLS, YYNGEE. Deletions cut 0 bases from V and 4 bases from J, with 4 bases between. The CDR3 extends over 13 amino acids. DNA for the CDR3: TGTGCCAGCAGCGTAGTCTCCACCGGGGAGCTGTTTTTT. This codes for CASSVVSTGELFF.

This chain links TRBV6-2 or TRBV6-3 with TRBJ2-4; D is perhaps TRBD1 (8 bases). V lost 2 bases and J 7 bases, leaving 33 bases between the germline ends. The CDR3 covers 21 residues. From germline, CDR1 is MNHEY and CDR2 SVGEGT. The DNA of the CDR3 is TGTGCCAGCAGTTACCCGAAGCACGGCGGATCAGGGGGCGGGGGAGACAACATTCAGTACTTC. Encoded protein: CASSYPKHGGSGGGGDNIQYF.

A few counts support this clonotype. J is TRBJ2-1 and V is TRBV4-1; weak D call: TRBD1 (6 bases). The CDR3 spans 17 residues. The germline V gene encodes CDR1 MGHRA and CDR2 YSYEKL. Trimming removed 1 base at V and 8 bases at J, with 21 bases between. The CDR3 nucleotides read TGCGCCAGCAGCCAAGTCAAAGGTTGGGGGCAACCCTATGAGCAGTTCTTC. Its protein is CASSQVKGWGQPYEQFF.